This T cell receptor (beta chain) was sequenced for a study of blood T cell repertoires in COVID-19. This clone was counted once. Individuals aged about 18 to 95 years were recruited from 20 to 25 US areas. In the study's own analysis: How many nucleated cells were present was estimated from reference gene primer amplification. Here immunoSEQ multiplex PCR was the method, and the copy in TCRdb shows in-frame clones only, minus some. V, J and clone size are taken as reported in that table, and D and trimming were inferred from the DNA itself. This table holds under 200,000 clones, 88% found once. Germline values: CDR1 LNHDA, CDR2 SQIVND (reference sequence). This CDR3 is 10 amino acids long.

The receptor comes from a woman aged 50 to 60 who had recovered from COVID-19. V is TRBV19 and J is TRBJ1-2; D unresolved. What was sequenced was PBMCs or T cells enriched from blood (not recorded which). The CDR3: CAIQNYGYTF. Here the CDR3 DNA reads TGTGCAATTCAGAACTATGGCTACACCTTC.